The 20 T cell receptor beta chains presented below share a single source sample, sequenced in a study of OX40 agonist ivuxolimab in advanced cancers. Libraries were prepared by immunoSEQ multiplex PCR; TCRdb keeps only in-frame clonotypes and omits some of them. The top ten hold 8.4% of the sample, which has tens of thousands of clones, 91% seen once. Here the sequenced sample was CD4+ or CD8+ T cells sorted from blood, taken in a trial of the OX40 agonist ivuxolimab. These receptors were obtained from an adult with an advanced solid tumor such as melanoma, head and neck, liver or kidney cancer.

The V gene is TRBV7-2, the J gene TRBJ2-1; D might be TRBD2 (6 bases). Germline CDR1 SGHTA, CDR2 FQGNSA. V was trimmed by 5 bases and J by 5 bases, leaving 13 bases between them. The CDR3 runs to 14 residues. The CDR3 DNA reads TGTGCCAGCAGCCCGTACCGGGAGAACAATGAGCAGTTCTTC. The encoded protein is CASSPYRENNEQFF. Filled out from reference TRBV7-2 and TRBJ2-1, the complete variable domain reads GAGVSQSPSNKVTEKGKDVELRCDPISGHTALYWYRQSLGQGLEFLIYFQGNSAPDKSGLPSDRFSAERTGGSVSTLTIQRTQQEDSAVYLCASSPYRENNEQFFGPGTRLTVL.

A word on this clone: Distinct nucleotide sequences in the sample also encode this CDR3. This chain uses TRBV29-1 with TRBJ1-1; D perhaps matches TRBD1 (6 bases). The germline CDR1 and CDR2 sequences are SQVTM and ANQGSEA. With 2 bases removed from V and 1 base from J, the gap between germline ends came to 8 bases. This CDR3 spans 13 amino acids. The CDR3 is CSVETGTNTEAFF. CDR3 nucleotides: TGCAGCGTTGAAACAGGGACGAACACTGAAGCTTTCTTT.

The sample holds one count of this clone. The J gene is TRBJ1-2, the V gene TRBV27; no definite D call. Looked up from germline, CDR1 is MNHEY and CDR2 is SMNVEV (reference sequence). The CDR3 spans 13 residues. Trimming left V 0 bases short and J 4 bases short, with 6 bases between. The CDR3 loop is CASSLSPAYGYTF. The CDR3 DNA is TGTGCCAGCAGTTTATCACCGGCCTATGGCTACACCTTC.

This clone was observed a handful of times. The V and J genes are TRBV6-5 and TRBJ1-1; D ambiguous. The CDR3 is made up of 16 amino acids. CDR1 is MNHEY, CDR2 SVGAGI, per germline. Trimming took off 0 bases at V and 4 bases at J, with 15 bases between the two ends. CDR3 in amino acids: CASSYSPAPEGTEAFF. The CDR3 region has the DNA TGTGCCAGCAGTTACTCTCCTGCGCCAGAAGGCACTGAAGCTTTCTTT.

V is TRBV7-3 and J is TRBJ1-1; D unresolved. The germline V gene has CDR1 SGHTA and CDR2 FQGTGA. Trimming left V 5 bases short and J 2 bases short, with 15 bases between. The CDR3 contains 15 residues. CDR3 region: CASSALGRLNTEAFF. CDR3 DNA: TGTGCCAGCAGCGCGTTAGGGCGGCTAAACACTGAAGCTTTCTTT.

This chain links TRBV28 with TRBJ1-5; 10 bases are a match to TRBD1. The CDR3 is made up of 16 amino acids. Germline V gene lookup returns CDR1 MDHEN and CDR2 SYDVKM. V shed 2 bases, J shed 7 bases, and the junction held 8 bases outside the gene matches. CDR3 amino acids: CASSLGTGVSGQPQHF. CDR3 coding DNA: TGTGCCAGCAGTTTAGGGACAGGGGTTTCAGGGCAGCCCCAGCATTTT.

This clone has a handful of counts. This specimen includes other DNA sequences encoding the same CDR3. The chain recombines TRBV28 with TRBJ2-7; D ambiguous. CDR3 length: 12 residues. CDR1 and CDR2 (germline): MDHEN, SYDVKM. V was clipped by 4 bases and J by 0 bases, with 4 bases between them. The CDR3 DNA reads TGTGCCAGCAGTTCAAGCTCCTACGAGCAGTACTTC. Translation gives CASSSSSYEQYF.

The chain recombines TRBV4-1 with TRBJ2-6; D not certain. The V end was cut by 2 bases, the J end by 1 base, with 0 bases between. There are 13 residues in the CDR3. CDR1 is MGHRA, CDR2 YSYEKL, per germline. Here the CDR3 DNA reads TGCGCCAGCAGCCAATCTGGGGCCAACGTCCTGACTTTC. Translating gives CASSQSGANVLTF.

V is TRBV6-1 and J is TRBJ1-2, with 10 bases aligning to TRBD1. Germline CDR1 reads MNHNS; CDR2 reads SASEGT. The ends lost 0 bases at V and 4 bases at J; junction bases unmatched: 2. The CDR3 extends over 15 amino acids. The CDR3 DNA sequence: TGTGCCAGCAGTGAAGCCGGGACAGGGGTCTATGGCTACACCTTC. It specifies CASSEAGTGVYGYTF.

V gene TRBV28 combines with J gene TRBJ2-1, with D possibly matching TRBD1 (6 bases). This CDR3 has 13 amino acids. Germline CDR1 is MDHEN and CDR2 is SYDVKM. Deletions cut 10 bases from V and 0 bases from J, with 10 bases between. The CDR3 region is CATRGRSYNEQFF. The CDR3 DNA reads TGTGCCACCAGGGGACGCTCCTACAATGAGCAGTTCTTC.

A single count supports this clone. This sequence joins TRBV4-1 and TRBJ2-3; D may correspond to TRBD1 or TRBD2 (5 bases each). The CDR3 totals 17 residues. The V gene's germline CDR1 is MGHRA and CDR2 YSYEKL. The V and J ends lost 1 base and 2 bases respectively, with 16 bases between them. CDR3 protein: CASSQVSYKGTTDTQYF. CDR3 in DNA: TGCGCCAGCAGCCAAGTGTCTTACAAGGGGACCACAGATACGCAGTATTTT.

The chain recombines TRBV29-1 with TRBJ2-1; D uncertain. The CDR3 sequence is 10 residues long. The germline V and J ends were trimmed by 6 bases and 3 bases, with 3 bases remaining between them. Germline V CDR1 and CDR2: SQVTM, ANQGSEA. The DNA of the CDR3 is TGCAGCGTGTACTACAATGAGCAGTTCTTC. Translating gives CSVYYNEQFF.

V gene TRBV27 combines with J gene TRBJ1-1; D ambiguous. In germline, CDR1 is MNHEY, CDR2 SMNVEV (reference sequence). This CDR3 comprises 14 residues. Trimming took 2 bases from V and 2 from J, leaving 9 bases between them. CDR3 sequence: CASSLRWGNTEAFF. As DNA, the CDR3 is TGTGCCAGCAGTTTACGTTGGGGAAACACTGAAGCTTTCTTT.

This rearrangement joins TRBV5-6 to TRBJ2-5; D is ambiguous. Germline V gives CDR1 SGHDT, CDR2 YYEEEE. CDR3 length: 14 amino acids. V lost 0 bases, J lost 5 bases, and 11 bases lay in between. The CDR3 bases are TGTGCCAGCAGCTTGGAGGTACTACGGGAGACCCAGTACTTC. This translates into CASSLEVLRETQYF.

This clone was observed a handful of times. The junction does not match germline at one end; this may be a read error. The V call is TRBV7-7, the J call TRBJ1-1; D is undetermined. CDR1 SSHAT and CDR2 FNYEAQ come from the germline V gene (reference sequence). This CDR3 has 13 residues. In DNA form, the CDR3 reads TGTGCTAGCAGCTACGACCCCGGGGCTGAAGCTTTCTTT. The encoded protein is CASSYDPGAEAFF. The full variable domain, completed using reference TRBV7-7 and TRBJ1-1, is GAGVSQSPRYKVTKRGQDVTLRCDPISSHATLYWYQQALGQGPEFLTYFNYEAQPDKSGLPSDRFSAERPEGSISTLTIQRTEQRDSAMYRCASSYDPGAEAFFGQGTRLTVV.

This sequence joins TRBV28 and TRBJ2-7; D remains ambiguous. The CDR3 sequence is 14 residues long. Germline values: CDR1 MDHEN, CDR2 SYDVKM. The V end was cut by 6 bases, the J end by 3 bases, with 15 bases between. The chain's CDR3 is CASSANAGNYEQYF. The CDR3 DNA reads TGTGCCAGCAGCGCTAATGCTGGGAACTACGAGCAGTACTTC.

The chain is built from TRBV19 and TRBJ2-1, with a weak D call TRBD2 (6 bases). Germline loops: CDR1 LNHDA, CDR2 SQIVND (reference sequence). This CDR3 has 15 residues. With 8 bases removed from V and 3 bases from J, the gap between germline ends came to 17 bases. CDR3 protein: CASRLREKGYNEQFF. In nucleotides, the CDR3 is TGTGCCAGTCGACTCCGGGAGAAGGGCTACAATGAGCAGTTCTTC.

The chain is built from TRBV14 and TRBJ1-2; D is undetermined. This CDR3 contains 15 residues. Germline lookup yields CDR1 SGHDN and CDR2 FVKESK. V lost 1 base and J 4 bases, leaving 13 bases between the germline ends. In DNA, the CDR3 is TGTGCCAGCAGCCAAGGATCCCCGGCAGGCTATGGCTACACCTTC. It is translated as CASSQGSPAGYGYTF.

The V call is TRBV4-3, the J call TRBJ1-1; no clear D. Germline CDR1 is LGHNA and CDR2 is YSLEER. V was cut by 3 bases and J by 5 bases, with 16 bases left in between. The CDR3 totals 15 residues. The CDR3 region has the DNA TGCGCCAGCAGCCATCCCGGGAAGGTCTCGACTGAAGCTTTCTTT. It codes for CASSHPGKVSTEAFF.

This clone was counted between two and nine times. The chain has TRBV5-6 and TRBJ2-2; 8 bases are a match to TRBD1. The CDR3 spans 16 residues. J gave up 5 bases and V 4 bases, and 10 bases lay outside the gene matches. Germline V lookup: CDR1 SGHDT, CDR2 YYEEEE. The CDR3 sequence is CASSSSYRGWTGELFF. CDR3 DNA sequence: TGTGCCAGCAGCAGCTCATACAGGGGGTGGACCGGGGAGCTGTTTTTT.